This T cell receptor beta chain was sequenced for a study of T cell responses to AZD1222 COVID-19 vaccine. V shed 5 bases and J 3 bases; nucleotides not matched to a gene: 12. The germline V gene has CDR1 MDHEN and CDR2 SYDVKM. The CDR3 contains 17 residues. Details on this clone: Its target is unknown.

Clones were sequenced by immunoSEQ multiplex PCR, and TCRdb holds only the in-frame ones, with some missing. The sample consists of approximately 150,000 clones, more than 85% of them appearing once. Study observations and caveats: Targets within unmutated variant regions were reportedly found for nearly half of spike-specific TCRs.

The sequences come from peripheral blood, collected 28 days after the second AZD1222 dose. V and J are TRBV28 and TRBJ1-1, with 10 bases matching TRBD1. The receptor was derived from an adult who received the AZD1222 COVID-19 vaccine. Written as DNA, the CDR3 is TGTGCCAGCAGTCCTGGGACAGGGGCTGGGAGGGACACTGAAGCTTTCTTT. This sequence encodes CASSPGTGAGRDTEAFF. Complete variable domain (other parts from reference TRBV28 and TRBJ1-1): DVKVTQSSRYLVKRTGEKVFLECVQDMDHENMFWYRQDPGLGLRLIYFSYDVKMKEKGDIPEGYSVSREKKERFSLILESASTNQTSMYLCASSPGTGAGRDTEAFFGQGTRLTVV.